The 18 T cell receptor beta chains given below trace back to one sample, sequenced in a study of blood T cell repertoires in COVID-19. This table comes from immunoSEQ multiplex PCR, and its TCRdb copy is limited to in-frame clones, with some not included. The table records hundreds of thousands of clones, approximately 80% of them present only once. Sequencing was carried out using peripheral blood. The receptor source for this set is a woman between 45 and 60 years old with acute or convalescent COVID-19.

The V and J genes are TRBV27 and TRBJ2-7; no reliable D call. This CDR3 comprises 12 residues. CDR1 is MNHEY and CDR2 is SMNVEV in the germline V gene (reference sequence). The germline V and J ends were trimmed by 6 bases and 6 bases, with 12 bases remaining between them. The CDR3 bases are TGTGCCAGCAGAGCCGCGTACGGCGAGCAGTACTTC. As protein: CASRAAYGEQYF.

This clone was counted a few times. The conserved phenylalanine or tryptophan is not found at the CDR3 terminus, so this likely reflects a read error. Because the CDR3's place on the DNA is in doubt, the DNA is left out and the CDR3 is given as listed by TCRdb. CDR3: CASSREPTGHPLI. The chain is built from TRBV7-2 and TRBJ2-2; the DNA was not compared with TRBD1, the D call given in the table. Germline-derived CDR1 and CDR2 are SGHTA and FQGNSA. 13 amino acids form the CDR3, both terminal residues included.

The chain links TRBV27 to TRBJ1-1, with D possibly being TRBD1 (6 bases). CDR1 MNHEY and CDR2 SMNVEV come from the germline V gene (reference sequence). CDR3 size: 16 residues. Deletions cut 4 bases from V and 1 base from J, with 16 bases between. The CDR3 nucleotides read TGTGCCAGCAGTTCCGCATTTGGGGGCGGGAACACTGAAGCTTTCTTT. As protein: CASSSAFGGGNTEAFF.

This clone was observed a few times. The CDR3 reads CASINYAGAGGYTF. CDR3 bases: TGTGCCAGCATTAATTACGCAGGGGCTGGCGGCTACACCTTC. The J gene is TRBJ1-2, the V gene TRBV5-6; D is perhaps TRBD1 (6 bases). The ends were cut back, 6 bases at V and 8 bases at J, with 20 bases in the middle. The CDR3 extends over 14 amino acids. The germline V gene has CDR1 SGHDT and CDR2 YYEEEE.

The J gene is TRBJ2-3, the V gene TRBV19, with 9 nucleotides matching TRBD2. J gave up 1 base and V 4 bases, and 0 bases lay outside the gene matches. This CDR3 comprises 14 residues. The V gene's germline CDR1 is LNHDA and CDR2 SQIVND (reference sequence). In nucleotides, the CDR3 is TGTGCCAGTAGTAGGACTAGCGGCACAGATACGCAGTATTTT. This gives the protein CASSRTSGTDTQYF.

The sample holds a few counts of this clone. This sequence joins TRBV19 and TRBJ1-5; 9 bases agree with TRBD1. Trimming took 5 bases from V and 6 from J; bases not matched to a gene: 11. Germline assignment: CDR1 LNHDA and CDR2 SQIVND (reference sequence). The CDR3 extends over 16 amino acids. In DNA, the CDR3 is TGTGCCAGTAGTGGGACAGGGAGCACTGTAACTCAGCCCCAGCATTTT. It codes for CASSGTGSTVTQPQHF. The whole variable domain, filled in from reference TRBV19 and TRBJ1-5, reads DGGITQSPKYLFRKEGQNVTLSCEQNLNHDAMYWYRQDPGQGLRLIYYSQIVNDFQKGDIAEGYSVSREKKESFPLTVTSAQKNPTAFYLCASSGTGSTVTQPQHFGDGTRLSIL.

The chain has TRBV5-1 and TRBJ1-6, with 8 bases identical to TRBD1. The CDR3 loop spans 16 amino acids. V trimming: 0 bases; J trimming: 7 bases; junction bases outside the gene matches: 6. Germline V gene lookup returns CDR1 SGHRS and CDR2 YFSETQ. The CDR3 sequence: CASSLGQGMSNSPLHF. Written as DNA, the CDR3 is TGCGCCAGCAGCTTGGGACAGGGGATGAGCAATTCACCCCTCCACTTT.

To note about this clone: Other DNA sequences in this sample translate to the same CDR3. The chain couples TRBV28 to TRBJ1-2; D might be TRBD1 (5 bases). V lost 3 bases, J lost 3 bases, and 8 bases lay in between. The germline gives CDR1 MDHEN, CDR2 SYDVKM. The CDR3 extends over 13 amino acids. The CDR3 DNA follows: TGTGCCAGCAGTTTGGGGACTGACTATGGCTACACCTTC. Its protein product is CASSLGTDYGYTF.

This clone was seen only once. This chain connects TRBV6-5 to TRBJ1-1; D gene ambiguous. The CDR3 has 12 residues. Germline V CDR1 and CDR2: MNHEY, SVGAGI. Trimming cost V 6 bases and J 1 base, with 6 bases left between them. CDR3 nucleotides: TGTGCCAGCAGCGTGAGGAACACTGAAGCTTTCTTT. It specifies CASSVRNTEAFF.

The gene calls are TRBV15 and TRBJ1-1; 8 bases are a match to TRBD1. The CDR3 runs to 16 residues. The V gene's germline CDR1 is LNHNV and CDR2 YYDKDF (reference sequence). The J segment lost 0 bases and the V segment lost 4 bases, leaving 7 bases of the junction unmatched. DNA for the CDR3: TGTGCCACCAGCACAGTGGACAGGGTTATGAACACTGAAGCTTTCTTT. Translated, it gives CATSTVDRVMNTEAFF.

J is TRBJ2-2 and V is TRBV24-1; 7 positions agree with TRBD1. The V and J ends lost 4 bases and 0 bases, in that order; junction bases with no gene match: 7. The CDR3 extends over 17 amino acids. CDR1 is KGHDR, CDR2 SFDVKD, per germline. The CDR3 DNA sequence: TGTGCCACCAGTGACCCGACAGGGCTTGCGAACACCGGGGAGCTGTTTTTT. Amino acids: CATSDPTGLANTGELFF.

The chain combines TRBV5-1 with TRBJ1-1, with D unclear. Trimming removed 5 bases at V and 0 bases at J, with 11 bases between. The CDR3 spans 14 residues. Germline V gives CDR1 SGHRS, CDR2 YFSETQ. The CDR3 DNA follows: TGCGCCAGCAGACCCGGAGATCTGAACACTGAAGCTTTCTTT. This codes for CASRPGDLNTEAFF.

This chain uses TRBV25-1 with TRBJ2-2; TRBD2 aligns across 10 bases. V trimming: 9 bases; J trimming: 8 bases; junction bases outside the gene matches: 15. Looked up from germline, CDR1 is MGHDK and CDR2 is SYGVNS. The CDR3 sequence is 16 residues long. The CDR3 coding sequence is TGTGCCAGGAAAGTGCAAGCGGGAGGGCCGTCTGGGGAGCTGTTTTTT. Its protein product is CARKVQAGGPSGELFF.

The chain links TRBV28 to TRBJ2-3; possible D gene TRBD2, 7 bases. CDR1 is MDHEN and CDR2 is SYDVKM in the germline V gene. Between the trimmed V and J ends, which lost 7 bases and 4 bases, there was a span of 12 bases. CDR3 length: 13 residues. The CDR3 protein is CASKGGGPDTQYF. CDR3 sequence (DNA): TGTGCCAGCAAGGGAGGGGGTCCAGATACGCAGTATTTT. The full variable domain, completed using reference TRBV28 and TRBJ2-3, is DVKVTQSSRYLVKRTGEKVFLECVQDMDHENMFWYRQDPGLGLRLIYFSYDVKMKEKGDIPEGYSVSREKKERFSLILESASTNQTSMYLCASKGGGPDTQYFGPGTRLTVL.

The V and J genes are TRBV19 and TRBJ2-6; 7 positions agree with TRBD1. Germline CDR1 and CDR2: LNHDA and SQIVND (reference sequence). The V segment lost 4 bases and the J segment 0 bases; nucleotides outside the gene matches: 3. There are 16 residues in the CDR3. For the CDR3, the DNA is TGTGCCAGTAGTAATCCAGGGGGCTCTGGGGCCAACGTCCTGACTTTC. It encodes CASSNPGGSGANVLTF.

CDR3 sequence reads: CASSSHSYEQFF. The DNA for the CDR3 is TGCGCCAGCAGCAGCCATTCCTATGAGCAGTTCTTC. This chain joins TRBV5-1 and TRBJ2-1; the D is unclear. The germline gives CDR1 SGHRS, CDR2 YFSETQ. Trimming removed 4 bases at V and 8 bases at J, with 10 bases between. CDR3 length equals 12 residues.

The DNA of the CDR3 is TGTGCCAGCAGCTTAGTGGCTAGCGGGAGGGATGAGCAGTTCTTC. This translates into CASSLVASGRDEQFF. The rearrangement joins TRBV7-2 to TRBJ2-1; 12 bases line up with TRBD2. V lost 1 base and J lost 8; bases outside the gene matches: 3. The CDR3 consists of 15 residues. Germline V gene lookup returns CDR1 SGHTA and CDR2 FQGNSA.

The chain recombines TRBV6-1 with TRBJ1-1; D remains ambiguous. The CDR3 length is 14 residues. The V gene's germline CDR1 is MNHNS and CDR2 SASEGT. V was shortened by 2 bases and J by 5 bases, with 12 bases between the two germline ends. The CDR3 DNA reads TGTGCCAGCAGTGAACTGGCGGTCCGAACTGAAGCTTTCTTT. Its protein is CASSELAVRTEAFF.